The 10 T cell receptor beta chains below come from one sample, sequenced in a study of shared clonotypes between healthy human individuals. TCRdb's table, derived via immunoSEQ multiplex PCR, lists solely in-frame clones and lacks some. The table lists about 110,000 clones, around 65% of them singletons. Source material: memory CD8+ T cells sorted from blood. Subset defined: CD45RO+ cells pooled with CCR7-negative TemRA cells. These receptors came from a woman between 25 and 40 years old in good health.

The chain joins TRBV28 to TRBJ1-5, with D unclear. The ends were cut back, 2 bases at V and 6 bases at J, with 11 bases in the middle. The germline CDR1 and CDR2 sequences are MDHEN and SYDVKM. The CDR3 runs 14 residues. CDR3 DNA: TGTGCCAGCAGTTTAGCGAGGTTCGGTCAGCCCCAGCATTTT. Its protein is CASSLARFGQPQHF.

The chain uses TRBV29-1 and TRBJ2-3; 8 positions match TRBD2. Germline V gene lookup returns CDR1 SQVTM and CDR2 ANQGSEA. After removal of 0 bases from V and 7 bases from J, the junction contained 12 bases not matched to a gene. The CDR3 totals 16 residues. CDR3 region: CSVEDHPGREVYTQYF. DNA of the CDR3: TGCAGCGTTGAAGACCACCCCGGGAGGGAGGTTTATACGCAGTATTTT.

The chain links TRBV4-2 to TRBJ1-1; D gene ambiguous. The CDR3 is made up of 15 amino acids. Trimming removed 0 bases at V and 7 bases at J, with 15 bases between. From germline, CDR1 is LGHNA and CDR2 YNFKEQ. The CDR3 region is CASSQDYRGVNEAFF. The DNA of the CDR3 is TGTGCCAGCAGCCAAGATTACCGAGGCGTCAATGAAGCTTTCTTT.

The chain employs TRBV5-1 and TRBJ2-7; D could derive from TRBD1 or TRBD2 (5 bases each). Trimming stripped 3 bases from V and 4 bases from J, with 11 bases between. Germline CDR1 and CDR2: SGHRS and YFSETQ. The CDR3 length is 13 residues. The CDR3 loop is CASSSGTFYEQYF. The CDR3 nucleotides read TGCGCCAGCAGCTCCGGGACCTTTTACGAGCAGTACTTC.

The gene calls are TRBV11-2 and TRBJ2-7; 7 bases align to TRBD1. The V gene's germline CDR1 is SGHAT and CDR2 FQNNGV. V shed 4 bases, J shed 6 bases, and the junction held 12 bases outside the gene matches. This CDR3 is built from 15 residues. CDR3: CASSSRGPGRVEQYF. The CDR3 DNA is TGTGCCAGCAGCTCGAGGGGGCCGGGAAGGGTCGAGCAGTACTTC.

The chain carries TRBV9 and TRBJ2-7; 7 bases are shared with TRBD2. This CDR3 is 15 amino acids long. V trimming: 1 base; J trimming: 4 bases; junction bases outside the gene matches: 8. Per the germline V gene, CDR1 is SGDLS and CDR2 is YYNGEE. The DNA for the CDR3 is TGTGCCAGCAGCGTATCGGCGGGAGTCGAATACGAGCAGTACTTC. Protein sequence: CASSVSAGVEYEQYF.

The chain employs TRBV27 and TRBJ2-7, with D uncertain. The V gene lost 5 bases and the J gene lost 2 bases, with 16 bases spanning the gap. The CDR3 extends over 15 amino acids. Looked up from germline, CDR1 is MNHEY and CDR2 is SMNVEV (reference sequence). The CDR3 sequence is CASSTQLKIPYEQYF. CDR3 DNA: TGTGCCAGCAGTACACAGCTGAAGATCCCCTACGAGCAGTACTTC.

The genes are TRBV5-1 and TRBJ1-2; 7 nucleotides agree with TRBD1. V lost 4 bases to trimming and J lost 3 bases; unmatched junction nucleotides: 12. This CDR3 has 16 residues. CDR1 is SGHRS and CDR2 is YFSETQ in the germline V gene. CDR3 protein: CASSPAIQGWHYGYTF. As DNA, the CDR3 is TGCGCCAGCAGCCCGGCTATACAGGGGTGGCACTATGGCTACACCTTC.

V and J are TRBV27 and TRBJ2-7; weak D call: TRBD2 (6 bases). The germline V gene has CDR1 MNHEY and CDR2 SMNVEV (reference sequence). Trimming removed 5 bases from V and 3 bases from J, with 17 bases in between. The CDR3 spans 15 residues. This chain's CDR3 is CASSVTSLPIYEQYF. CDR3 nucleotides: TGTGCCAGCAGTGTAACTAGCTTGCCGATCTACGAGCAGTACTTC.

The count of this clone is one. The CDR3 bases are TGTGCCAGCAGCAGTACTAGCGGTTCCACAGATACGCAGTATTTT. Translated: CASSSTSGSTDTQYF. The chain couples TRBV6-5 to TRBJ2-3, with 8 bases lining up with TRBD2. Per germline, CDR1 MNHEY and CDR2 SVGAGI. V lost 6 bases and J lost 2; bases outside the gene matches: 7. The CDR3 has 15 residues.